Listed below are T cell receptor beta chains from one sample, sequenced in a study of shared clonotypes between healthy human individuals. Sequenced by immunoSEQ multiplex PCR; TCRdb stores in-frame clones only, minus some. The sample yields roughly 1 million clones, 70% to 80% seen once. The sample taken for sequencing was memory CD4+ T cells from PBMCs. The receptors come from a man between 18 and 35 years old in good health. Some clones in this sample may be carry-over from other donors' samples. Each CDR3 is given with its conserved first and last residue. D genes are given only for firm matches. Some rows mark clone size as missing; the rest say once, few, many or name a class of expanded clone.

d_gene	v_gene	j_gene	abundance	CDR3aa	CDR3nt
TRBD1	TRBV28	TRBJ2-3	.	CASSEDRVLLDTQYF	TGTGCCAGCAGTGAGGACAGGGTATTATTGGATACGCAGTATTTT
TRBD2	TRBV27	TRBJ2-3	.	CASSSARLAGFSTDTQYF	TGTGCCAGCAGTTCAGCCAGACTAGCGGGTTTCAGCACAGATACGCAGTATTTT
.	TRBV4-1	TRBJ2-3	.	CASSRTYKNTDTQYF	TGCGCCAGCAGCCGGACCTACAAGAACACAGATACGCAGTATTTT
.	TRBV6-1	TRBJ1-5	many	CASSEVGGADQPQHF	TGTGCCAGCAGTGAAGTAGGGGGGGCGGATCAGCCCCAGCATTTT
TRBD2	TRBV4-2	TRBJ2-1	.	CASSQRSGSDNEQFF	TGTGCCAGCAGCCAGAGAAGCGGGAGCGACAATGAGCAGTTCTTC
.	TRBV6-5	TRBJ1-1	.	CASSLIRAQSEEAFF	TGTGCCAGCAGTTTAATAAGGGCGCAGTCTGAAGAAGCTTTCTTT
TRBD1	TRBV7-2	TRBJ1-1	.	CASSSTGGETEAFF	TGTGCCAGCAGCTCGACAGGGGGAGAGACGGAAGCTTTCTTT
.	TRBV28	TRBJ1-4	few	CASSFTPGTSIELFF	TGTGCCAGCAGTTTCACGCCCGGGACATCAATCGAACTGTTTTTT
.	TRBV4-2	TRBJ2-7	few	CASSQGDSYEQYF	TGTGCCAGCAGCCAGGGGGACTCCTACGAGCAGTACTTC
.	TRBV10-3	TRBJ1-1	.	CAIRDTGGTEAFF	TGTGCCATCAGGGACACCGGAGGAACTGAAGCTTTCTTT
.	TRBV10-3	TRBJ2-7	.	CATRDISYEQYF	TGTGCAACCCGGGACATCTCCTACGAGCAGTACTTC
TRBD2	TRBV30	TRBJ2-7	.	CAFLTSGTAGYEQYF	TGTGCCTTCCTGACTAGCGGGACAGCGGGCTACGAGCAGTACTTC
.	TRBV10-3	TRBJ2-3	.	CAIRASSDSTDTQYF	TGTGCCATTAGAGCCTCTAGCGATAGCACAGATACGCAGTATTTT
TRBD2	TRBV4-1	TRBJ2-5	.	CASSQGTSGGGGETQYF	TGCGCCAGCAGCCAAGGGACTAGCGGAGGAGGAGGAGAGACCCAGTACTTC
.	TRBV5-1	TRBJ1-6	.	CASSEGGYNSPLHF	TGCGCCAGCAGCGAGGGAGGCTATAATTCACCCCTCCACTTT
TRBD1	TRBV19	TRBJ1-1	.	CASSIGGQLPTREAFF	TGTGCCAGTAGTATTGGGGGACAGCTCCCTACCAGAGAAGCTTTCTTT
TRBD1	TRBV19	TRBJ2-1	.	CASSIGQAAVTEQFF	TGTGCCAGTAGTATCGGACAGGCCGCAGTTACGGAGCAGTTCTTC
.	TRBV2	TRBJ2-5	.	CASSKGGNQETQYF	TGTGCCAGCAGTAAGGGGGGAAATCAAGAGACCCAGTACTTC
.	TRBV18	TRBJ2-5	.	CASSPSRSQETQYF	TGTGCCAGCTCACCTTCCCGCTCCCAAGAGACCCAGTACTTC
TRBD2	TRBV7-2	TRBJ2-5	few	CASSLAPTSGTQYF	TGTGCCAGCAGCTTAGCTCCGACTAGCGGGACTCAGTACTTC
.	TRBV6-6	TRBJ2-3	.	CASARGETFTDTQYF	TGTGCCAGCGCCAGGGGGGAGACTTTCACAGATACGCAGTATTTT
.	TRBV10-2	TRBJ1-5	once	CASSDGGVGNQPQHF	TGCGCCAGCAGTGACGGGGGGGTGGGCAATCAGCCCCAGCATTTT
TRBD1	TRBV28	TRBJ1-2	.	CASSRGVQGSYGYTF	TGTGCCAGCAGTCGAGGAGTACAGGGGTCCTATGGCTACACCTTC
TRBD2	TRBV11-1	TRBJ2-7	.	CASSARTSSYEQYF	TGTGCCAGCAGCGCCCGGACTAGCTCCTACGAGCAGTACTTC
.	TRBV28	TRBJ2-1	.	CASSNRVYKSYNEQFF	TGTGCCAGCAGCAACAGGGTCTATAAATCCTACAATGAGCAGTTCTTC
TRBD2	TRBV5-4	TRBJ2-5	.	CASSLGLGGTETQYF	TGTGCCAGCAGCTTGGGGCTGGGGGGGACGGAGACCCAGTACTTC
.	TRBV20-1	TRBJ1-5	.	CSARGLEAQHF	TGCAGTGCTAGAGGCCTTGAAGCCCAGCATTTT
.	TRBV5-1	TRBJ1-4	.	CASSSFRANEKLFF	TGCGCCAGCAGCTCGTTCCGGGCTAATGAAAAACTGTTTTTT
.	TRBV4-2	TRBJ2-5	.	CASSQVGLNQETQYF	TGTGCCAGCAGCCAAGTAGGTCTAAACCAAGAGACCCAGTACTTC
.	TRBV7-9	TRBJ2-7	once	CASSLGFRNEQYF	TGTGCCAGCAGCTTGGGATTCCGGAACGAGCAGTACTTC
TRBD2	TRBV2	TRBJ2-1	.	CASERLAGINEQFF	TGTGCCAGCGAAAGGCTAGCGGGGATCAATGAGCAGTTCTTC
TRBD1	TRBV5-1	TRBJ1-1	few	CASSPITGAKAFF	TGCGCCAGCAGCCCGATAACAGGGGCGAAAGCTTTCTTT
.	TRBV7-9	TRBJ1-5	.	CASSLGDQGHQPQHF	TGTGCCAGCAGCTTGGGAGACCAGGGCCATCAGCCCCAGCATTTT
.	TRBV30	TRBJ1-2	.	CAWGENSYTF	TGTGCCTGGGGTGAAAATAGCTACACCTTC
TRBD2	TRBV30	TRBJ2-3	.	CAWSARLAVTDTQYF	TGTGCCTGGAGTGCCCGACTAGCGGTCACAGATACGCAGTATTTT
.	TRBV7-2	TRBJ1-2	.	CASSHPATLNYGYTF	TGTGCCAGCAGCCACCCGGCAACTTTAAACTATGGCTACACCTTC
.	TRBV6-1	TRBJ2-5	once	CASSDTLRETQYF	TGTGCCAGCAGTGACACCCTCCGAGAGACCCAGTACTTC
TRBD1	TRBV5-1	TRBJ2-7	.	CASAPLGQGGMGQYF	TGCGCCAGCGCCCCGTTGGGACAGGGGGGTATGGGGCAGTACTTC
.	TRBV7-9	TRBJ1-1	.	CASSLEASSEAFF	TGTGCCAGCAGCTTAGAGGCTAGCTCTGAAGCTTTCTTT
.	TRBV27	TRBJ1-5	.	CASSLSRQSNQPQHF	TGTGCCAGCAGTTTATCCCGGCAGTCAAATCAGCCCCAGCATTTT
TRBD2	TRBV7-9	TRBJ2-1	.	CASSPWTSGRNEQFF	TGTGCCAGCAGCCCGTGGACTAGCGGGAGGAATGAGCAGTTCTTC
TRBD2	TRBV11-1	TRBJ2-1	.	CASSEALGITSGGSHEQFF	TGTGCCAGCAGCGAAGCCTTGGGGATTACTAGCGGGGGGTCCCATGAGCAGTTCTTC
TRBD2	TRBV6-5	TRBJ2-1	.	CASRGSGGYNEQFF	TGTGCCAGCAGGGGTAGCGGGGGATACAATGAGCAGTTCTTC
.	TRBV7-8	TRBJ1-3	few	CASSPGRQSSGNTIYF	TGTGCCAGCAGCCCCGGCCGACAGAGCTCTGGAAACACCATATATTTT
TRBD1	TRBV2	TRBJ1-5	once	CASTRGGQVGYQPQHF	TGTGCCAGCACTCGTGGGGGACAGGTGGGCTATCAGCCCCAGCATTTT
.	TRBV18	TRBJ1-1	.	CASSPPRGAAFF	TGTGCCAGCTCACCACCCAGGGGCGCAGCTTTCTTT
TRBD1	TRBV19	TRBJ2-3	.	CASSSRGGQGSSVGTQYF	TGTGCCAGTAGTTCCAGGGGGGGACAGGGTTCTTCAGTCGGTACGCAGTATTTT
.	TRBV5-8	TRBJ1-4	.	CASSSGQVNEKLFF	TGTGCCAGCAGCTCGGGACAAGTTAATGAAAAACTGTTTTTT